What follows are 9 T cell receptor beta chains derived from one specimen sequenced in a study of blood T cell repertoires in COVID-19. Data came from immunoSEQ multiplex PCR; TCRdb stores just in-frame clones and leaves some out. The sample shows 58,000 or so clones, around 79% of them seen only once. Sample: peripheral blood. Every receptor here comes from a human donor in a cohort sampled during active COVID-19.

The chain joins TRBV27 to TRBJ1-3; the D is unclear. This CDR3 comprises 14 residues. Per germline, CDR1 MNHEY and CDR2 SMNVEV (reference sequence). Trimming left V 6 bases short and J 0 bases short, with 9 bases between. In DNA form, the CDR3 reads TGTGCCAGCAGCCGCGGGAGCTCTGGAAACACCATATATTTT. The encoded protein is CASSRGSSGNTIYF.

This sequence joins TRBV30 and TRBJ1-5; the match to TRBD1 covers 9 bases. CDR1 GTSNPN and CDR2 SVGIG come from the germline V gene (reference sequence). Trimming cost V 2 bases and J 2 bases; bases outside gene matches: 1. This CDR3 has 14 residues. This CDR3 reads CAWSRTGGNQPQHF. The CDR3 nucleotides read TGTGCCTGGAGTCGGACAGGGGGCAATCAGCCCCAGCATTTT.

CDR3 nucleotides: TGTGCCAGCAGTACCCAGAACTACGAGCAGTACTTC. Its protein product is CASSTQNYEQYF. V and J are TRBV6-5 and TRBJ2-7; no reliable D call. CDR3 size: 12 residues. V gave up 5 bases and J gave up 3 bases, with 8 bases separating them. Germline V gene data show CDR1 as MNHEY and CDR2 as SVGAGI.

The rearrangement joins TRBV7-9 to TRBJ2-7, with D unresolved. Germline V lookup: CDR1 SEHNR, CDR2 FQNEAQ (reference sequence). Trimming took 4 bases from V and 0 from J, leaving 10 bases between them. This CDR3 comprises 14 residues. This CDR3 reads CASSSPRSSYEQYF. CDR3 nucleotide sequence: TGTGCCAGCAGCTCCCCCCGTAGCTCCTACGAGCAGTACTTC.

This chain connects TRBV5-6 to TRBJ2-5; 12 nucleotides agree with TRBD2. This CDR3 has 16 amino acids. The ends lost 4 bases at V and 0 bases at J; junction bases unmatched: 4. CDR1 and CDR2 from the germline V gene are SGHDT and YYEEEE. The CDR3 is CASSLGTSGYQETQYF. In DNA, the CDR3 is TGTGCCAGCAGCCTCGGGACTAGCGGGTACCAAGAGACCCAGTACTTC.

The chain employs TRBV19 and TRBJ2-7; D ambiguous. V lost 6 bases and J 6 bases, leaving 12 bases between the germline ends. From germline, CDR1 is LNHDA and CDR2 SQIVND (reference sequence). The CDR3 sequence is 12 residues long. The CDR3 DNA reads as TGTGCCAGTAGCGACATCCCAGGCGAGCAGTACTTC. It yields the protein CASSDIPGEQYF.

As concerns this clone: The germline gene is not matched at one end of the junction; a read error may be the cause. The CDR3 DNA follows: TGTGCTAGCAGCGGAGGACCTGACCAAGGCGAAAAACTGTTTTTT. Translation: CASSGGPDQGEKLFF. This chain joins TRBV7-7 and TRBJ1-4; no clear D gene. CDR1 SSHAT and CDR2 FNYEAQ come from the germline V gene (reference sequence). This CDR3 has 15 amino acids.

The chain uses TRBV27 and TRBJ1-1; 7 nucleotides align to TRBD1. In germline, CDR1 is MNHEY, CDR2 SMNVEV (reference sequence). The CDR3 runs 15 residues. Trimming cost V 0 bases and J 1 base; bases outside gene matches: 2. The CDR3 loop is CASSLSRQGNTEAFF. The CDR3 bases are TGTGCCAGCAGTTTATCAAGACAGGGGAACACTGAAGCTTTCTTT.

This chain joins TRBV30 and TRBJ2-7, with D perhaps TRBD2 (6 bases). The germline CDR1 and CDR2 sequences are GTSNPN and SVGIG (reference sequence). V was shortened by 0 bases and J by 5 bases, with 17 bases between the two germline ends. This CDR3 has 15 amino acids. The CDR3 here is CAWSVGTGVRHEQYF. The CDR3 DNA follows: TGTGCCTGGAGTGTAGGAACGGGAGTACGGCACGAGCAGTACTTC.